This TCR beta chain was found in a study of blood T cell repertoires in COVID-19 (dated by TCRdb to 2020 to 2022). General notes on the study: Samples covering the acute and convalescent phases of COVID-19 were provided by collaborators in the United States, Italy and Spain. Where available, HLA class I and class II types were taken from metadata supplied by the sample provider and were not determined by assay-based typing. The sample metadata nearly always contained a de-identified subject ID, COVID-19 status, age in years and sex. The material from the prospective study consisted of cDNA or gDNA derived from T cells, B-cell-depleted T cells, or PBMCs. The samples were drawn from two sources: the first 160 participants of the ongoing ImmuneRACE study, and 950 to 1,500 subjects contributed by 6 global collaborators. The repertoires were released in a freely available public database intended as a resource for research on the immune response to SARS-CoV-2. The dataset comprised deeply sampled blood TCRbeta repertoires from subjects exposed to, actively infected with, or recovered from COVID-19.

Overall results and qualifications from the work: Clinical and demographic metadata were provided uncurated, with the amount varying by source and participant.

Sequences SGHDT (CDR1) and YYEEEE (CDR2) are obtained from the germline V gene. V loses 0 bases at its end and J loses 4 bases; junction bases beyond the gene matches: 3. Measured from the cysteine to the phenylalanine, the CDR3 is 15 residues long. The sequence is cut down to CDR3 DNA, 45 bases in frame from base 1. The immunoSEQ Assay, a bias-controlled multiplex PCR, was used to amplify TCRbeta CDR3 regions from genomic DNA. Per the source publication's procedure: The number of nucleated cells in each sample was estimated by amplification of reference gene primers within the assay. To quantify the absolute abundance of each unique TCRbeta CDR3 rearrangement, sequence reads were collapsed and filtered. For each sample, productive Simpson clonality was calculated by taking the square root of Simpson's diversity index across productive rearrangements. The source is immuneACCESS, and TCRdb retained only in-frame sequences with V and J called. Part of the clones is not carried over; for the studies checked, unresolved V genes explain less than half of this, and the remainder is unexplained. The D gene and trimming were derived from the DNA, and the V and J assignments and clone size from that table. This sample gives 160,000 or so clones in total; more than 70% of them show up just once. The ten top clones hold 15% to 20% of the sample.

Enrolling through a virtual design, the prospective study's participants ranged in age from roughly 18 to 100 years and lived across approximately 25 United States geographic areas. In the prospective study, participants were assigned to cohorts based on the clinical history participants reported in a screening survey and a study questionnaire. Recovered participants in ImmuneRACE Cohort 3 were defined by two consecutive negative NP/OP PCR tests, clearance by a healthcare professional, or resolution of symptoms. In the prospective study, whole blood, serum and a nasopharyngeal or oropharyngeal swab were collected from each participant by mobile phlebotomists. Participants in the prospective study had the option to provide additional blood draws and questionnaires over a roughly 2-month period. Before DNA extraction, prospective study blood samples were shipped either frozen or at room temperature.

As to this clone: Its antigen target is currently unknown. Base qualities are not recorded, but no much larger clone differs from it by a single base.

The receptor comes from a man aged 60 to 69 who had recovered from COVID-19. The material sequenced was PBMCs or T cells enriched from blood (not recorded which). The V and J segments used are TRBV5-6 and TRBJ2-2, with 7 central nucleotides matching TRBD2. CDR3 sequence: CASSLERGGTGELFF. The bases are TGTGCCAGCAGCTTGGAACGCGGGGGCACCGGGGAGCTGTTTTTT.